These 26 T cell receptor beta chains share one sample of origin, sequenced in a study of high-grade serous ovarian cancer treatment subgroups. Tumor tissue was taken before any definitive surgery or chemotherapy was given. Some clones are missing from TCRdb's copy, which holds only in-frame ones; the method was immunoSEQ multiplex PCR. This table holds approximately 7,800 clones, 62% found once. Sequencing was done on a sample of tumor tissue. These receptors were collected from a human donor with high-grade serous ovarian cancer.

This chain joins TRBV6-5 and TRBJ1-2, with 7 bases lining up with TRBD1. This CDR3 is built from 13 residues. Germline V gene lookup returns CDR1 MNHEY and CDR2 SVGAGI. V was pared by 4 bases and J by 8 bases, with 7 bases of the junction left unmatched. The CDR3 region has the DNA TGTGCCAGCAGTTCCGACCAGGGGGAAGGCTACACCTTC. This translates into CASSSDQGEGYTF.

This chain connects TRBV11-2 to TRBJ2-7; possible D gene TRBD1, 6 bases. CDR1 is SGHAT and CDR2 is FQNNGV in the germline V gene. The CDR3 has 12 amino acids. The ends were cut back, 6 bases at V and 7 bases at J, with 13 bases in the middle. The CDR3 here is CASRWGPGEQYF. CDR3 in DNA: TGTGCCAGCAGATGGGGGCCGGGGGAGCAGTACTTC.

The rearrangement uses TRBV7-9 and TRBJ2-7; 9 positions match TRBD1. V gave up 4 bases and J gave up 6 bases; unmatched junction bases: 10. Germline loops: CDR1 SEHNR, CDR2 FQNEAQ (reference sequence). This CDR3 is 15 amino acids long. The CDR3 DNA reads as TGTGCCAGCAGCTCGTCCGGGACAGGGATAGGCGAGCAGTACTTC. Its translation is CASSSSGTGIGEQYF. The whole variable domain, remainder taken from reference TRBV7-9 and TRBJ2-7, is DTGVSQNPRHKITKRGQNVTFRCDPISEHNRLYWYRQTLGQGPEFLTYFQNEAQLEKSRLLSDRFSAERPKGSFSTLEIQRTEQGDSAMYLCASSSSGTGIGEQYFGPGTRLTVT.

The chain carries TRBV7-9 and TRBJ2-2; TRBD2 aligns across 16 bases. CDR1 and CDR2 (germline): SEHNR, FQNEAQ (reference sequence). The CDR3 contains 18 residues. The V segment lost 3 bases and the J segment 6 bases; nucleotides outside the gene matches: 7. The CDR3 coding sequence is TGTGCCAGCAGCTTGGGACTAGCGGGAGGGCCTTTTTCCGGGGAGCTGTTTTTT. Its protein product is CASSLGLAGGPFSGELFF.

In this sample, this clone is medium-sized. The chain is built from TRBV18 and TRBJ2-1, with unresolved D. The V end was cut by 2 bases, the J end by 5 bases, with 1 base between. The CDR3 extends over 11 amino acids. Germline assignment: CDR1 KGHSH and CDR2 LQKENI. The CDR3 DNA sequence: TGTGCCAGCTCACCAAACAATGAGCAGTTCTTC. It specifies CASSPNNEQFF.

The chain employs TRBV28 and TRBJ2-1; TRBD2 matches at 11 bases. With 6 bases clipped from V and 3 bases from J, the junction kept 4 bases outside the gene matches. CDR3 length equals 15 residues. Germline V CDR1 and CDR2: MDHEN, SYDVKM. The CDR3 DNA is TGTGCCAGCAGGGATCTAGCGGGAGGCTACAATGAGCAGTTCTTC. Its protein product is CASRDLAGGYNEQFF. Variable domain in full (rest from reference TRBV28 and TRBJ2-1): DVKVTQSSRYLVKRTGEKVFLECVQDMDHENMFWYRQDPGLGLRLIYFSYDVKMKEKGDIPEGYSVSREKKERFSLILESASTNQTSMYLCASRDLAGGYNEQFFGPGTRLTVL.

This chain's CDR3 is CASITANYGYTF. The CDR3 region has the DNA TGTGCCAGCATAACCGCTAACTATGGCTACACCTTC. The V and J genes are TRBV28 and TRBJ1-2, with D unclear. Germline CDR1 MDHEN, CDR2 SYDVKM. CDR3 length equals 12 residues. Trimming shortened V by 7 bases and J by 0 bases, and 6 bases separated the two germline ends.

The chain joins TRBV4-1 to TRBJ1-2; D is unresolved. V was pared by 2 bases and J by 3 bases, with 13 bases between. The length of the CDR3 is 15 residues. Germline lookup yields CDR1 MGHRA and CDR2 YSYEKL. The CDR3 DNA sequence: TGCGCCAGCAGCCAACCCGGGCGGCGGGACTATGGCTACACCTTC. Its translation: CASSQPGRRDYGYTF.

J is TRBJ2-1 and V is TRBV5-1, with a weak D call TRBD1 (5 bases). V lost 4 bases and J 2 bases, leaving 13 bases between the germline ends. The germline gives CDR1 SGHRS, CDR2 YFSETQ. This CDR3 has 15 residues. The CDR3: CASSPQDPAYNEQFF. DNA for the CDR3: TGCGCCAGCAGCCCACAGGACCCAGCCTACAATGAGCAGTTCTTC.

This clone has a handful of counts. The V and J genes are TRBV11-3 and TRBJ2-1, with D tentatively TRBD2 (5 bases). Germline V gene data show CDR1 as SGHNT and CDR2 as YENEEA. CDR3 size: 14 residues. The V gene lost 4 bases and the J gene lost 3 bases, with 10 bases spanning the gap. The CDR3 reads CASSSRTYYNEQFF. The CDR3 nucleotides are TGTGCCAGCAGCTCGCGGACTTACTACAATGAGCAGTTCTTC.

The table lists this clone with a few counts. This sequence joins TRBV6-1 and TRBJ1-5; TRBD1 matches at 7 bases. The V gene end was trimmed by 6 bases and the J gene end by 3 bases; junction bases not matched to a gene: 8. Germline assignment: CDR1 MNHNS and CDR2 SASEGT. This CDR3 spans 15 amino acids. Here the CDR3 reads CASRFWDSDNQPQHF. CDR3 DNA sequence: TGTGCCAGCAGGTTCTGGGACAGCGACAATCAGCCCCAGCATTTT.

The chain joins TRBV7-3 to TRBJ2-7; perhaps TRBD2 as D (5 bases). The ends were cut back, 5 bases at V and 5 bases at J, with 10 bases in the middle. Germline CDR1 SGHTA, CDR2 FQGTGA. This CDR3 contains 12 residues. CDR3 sequence reads: CASSLFGNEQYF. DNA of the CDR3: TGTGCCAGCAGCCTCTTCGGGAACGAGCAGTACTTC.

V usage is TRBV4-3 and J usage is TRBJ1-6; D is unresolved. Germline loops: CDR1 LGHNA, CDR2 YSLEER. The CDR3 totals 14 residues. Trimming pared 1 base from V and 7 bases from J, leaving 8 bases between. CDR3 sequence (DNA): TGCGCCAGCAGCCAAGGGGTTCAGAATTCACCCCTCCACTTT. Its translation is CASSQGVQNSPLHF.

V is TRBV6-6 and J is TRBJ2-3, with TRBD1 matching over 9 bases. CDR3 length equals 16 residues. Germline values: CDR1 MNHNY, CDR2 SVGAGI (reference sequence). V dropped 6 bases and J dropped 3; count of bases not matched to a gene: 10. The CDR3 region has the DNA TGTGCCAGCAGCACCGGGACAGGGTTGTGGACAGATACGCAGTATTTT. It specifies CASSTGTGLWTDTQYF.

This chain uses TRBV5-6 with TRBJ1-6; no reliable D call. V was trimmed by 0 bases and J by 8 bases, leaving 9 bases between them. Germline V gene data show CDR1 as SGHDT and CDR2 as YYEEEE. The CDR3 extends over 14 amino acids. The CDR3 loop reads CASSLVQADSPLHF. For the CDR3, the DNA is TGTGCCAGCAGCTTGGTTCAGGCGGATTCACCCCTCCACTTT. The entire variable domain, with the rest obtained from reference TRBV5-6 and TRBJ1-6, is as follows: DAGVTQSPTHLIKTRGQQVTLRCSPKSGHDTVSWYQQALGQGPQFIFQYYEEEERQRGNFPDRFSGHQFPNYSSELNVNALLLGDSALYLCASSLVQADSPLHFGNGTRLTVT.

The CDR3 spells CASSPREGTLYNEQFF. CDR3 sequence (DNA): TGTGCCAGTAGTCCCCGAGAAGGAACGCTCTACAATGAGCAGTTCTTC. The J gene is TRBJ2-1, the V gene TRBV19, with D unresolved. The CDR3 covers 16 residues. Germline CDR1 is LNHDA and CDR2 is SQIVND (reference sequence). Trimming removed 5 bases at V and 3 bases at J, with 17 bases between.

The chain has TRBV5-1 and TRBJ2-3; 9 bases align to TRBD2. There are 16 residues in the CDR3. J gave up 6 bases and V 6 bases, and 14 bases lay outside the gene matches. Germline V gives CDR1 SGHRS, CDR2 YFSETQ. CDR3 region: CASKFGWREGRDTQYF. Written as DNA, the CDR3 is TGCGCCAGCAAGTTCGGTTGGCGGGAGGGGAGGGATACGCAGTATTTT.

This clone was detected a few times. The chain has TRBV7-9 and TRBJ2-7, with 7 bases fitting TRBD2. Looked up from germline, CDR1 is SEHNR and CDR2 is FQNEAQ (reference sequence). V gave up 5 bases and J gave up 6 bases; unmatched junction bases: 7. The CDR3 covers 13 residues. CDR3 amino acids: CASSQGSGIEQYF. In DNA form, the CDR3 reads TGTGCCAGCAGCCAAGGGAGCGGGATCGAGCAGTACTTC.

The chain combines TRBV7-2 with TRBJ2-1; TRBD2 matches 8 bases. Trimming at V came to 0 bases and at J to 7 bases, leaving 8 bases not matched to a gene. This CDR3 is built from 16 residues. Per germline, CDR1 SGHTA and CDR2 FQGNSA. This CDR3 is CASSLAGGRRLNEQFF. The CDR3 nucleotides read TGTGCCAGCAGCTTAGCGGGCGGGAGGAGATTAAATGAGCAGTTCTTC.

The CDR3 is CASSGGPARGYTDTQYF. As DNA, the CDR3 is TGTGCCAGTAGTGGAGGACCGGCGCGGGGTTACACAGATACGCAGTATTTT. The V and J genes are TRBV19 and TRBJ2-3; D is perhaps TRBD2 (6 bases). CDR3 length equals 17 residues. The V and J ends lost 5 bases and 2 bases respectively, with 20 bases between them. Per the germline V gene, CDR1 is LNHDA and CDR2 is SQIVND (reference sequence).

This sequence joins TRBV28 and TRBJ1-1, with a tentative D call TRBD1 (5 bases). CDR1 and CDR2 (germline): MDHEN, SYDVKM. There are 12 residues in the CDR3. Between the trimmed V and J ends, which lost 6 bases and 8 bases, there was a span of 13 bases. CDR3 amino acids: CASRGQRFEAFF. Here the CDR3 DNA reads TGTGCCAGCAGGGGGCAGCGGTTCGAAGCTTTCTTT.

The chain carries TRBV28 and TRBJ2-5; 7 positions agree with TRBD1. J gave up 7 bases and V 5 bases, and 10 bases lay outside the gene matches. This CDR3 is built from 14 residues. Per the germline V gene, CDR1 is MDHEN and CDR2 is SYDVKM. The CDR3 region has the DNA TGTGCCAGCAGTACTGACGGACAGGCTATGACCCAGTACTTC. It yields the protein CASSTDGQAMTQYF.

The CDR3 DNA reads as TGTGCCAGCAGTTCAAGGTTGAACCAAGCGGGAGGTTGGGGGCAGTTCTTC. Protein sequence: CASSSRLNQAGGWGQFF. The chain couples TRBV27 to TRBJ2-1; 9 bases align to TRBD2. Looked up from germline, CDR1 is MNHEY and CDR2 is SMNVEV (reference sequence). V trimming: 4 bases; J trimming: 12 bases; junction bases outside the gene matches: 19. The CDR3 sequence is 17 residues long.

The chain couples TRBV14 to TRBJ2-3; 9 positions agree with TRBD2. This CDR3 is built from 17 residues. Trimming cost V 0 bases and J 5 bases; bases outside gene matches: 9. Per germline, CDR1 SGHDN and CDR2 FVKESK. The CDR3 coding sequence is TGTGCCAGCAGCCAAGATTTGGCGGGAGGGCCAGGAGATACGCAGTATTTT. Its translation: CASSQDLAGGPGDTQYF.

The gene calls are TRBV4-1 and TRBJ2-1; 9 nucleotides line up with TRBD1. There are 14 residues in the CDR3. The ends lost 4 bases at V and 8 bases at J; junction bases unmatched: 6. Germline V gene sequence: CDR1 MGHRA, CDR2 YSYEKL. CDR3 loop: CASSRGQGLDEQFF. Written as DNA, the CDR3 is TGCGCCAGCAGCCGGGGACAGGGTCTGGATGAGCAGTTCTTC.

The chain employs TRBV11-2 and TRBJ2-5; no clear D gene. The DNA end lines up better with TRBJ2-7; the J call may be wrong. The CDR3 consists of 14 residues. CDR1 SGHAT and CDR2 FQNNGV come from the germline V gene. This CDR3 is CASSLAQVVHEQYF. CDR3 sequence (DNA): TGTGCCAGCAGCTTAGCTCAGGTCGTCCACGAGCAGTACTTC.